A single sample gave rise to the 28 T cell receptor beta chains below, sequenced in a study of CD8+ T cells in alopecia areata listed by TCRdb under 2018. The library came from the immunoSEQ multiplex PCR assay. RNA was extracted from all samples and reverse transcribed into cDNA as template for TCR sequencing. TCRdb took this table from immuneACCESS and kept in-frame rearrangements with V and J called. Such tables lack part of the clones; where checked against another copy, unresolved V genes explain under half of the gap, and the rest is unexplained. Recorded for this sample are roughly 180,000 clones; almost 65% of them occurred a single time. The ten largest clones capture over 1.5% of the sample. What this sample's time point label stands for: baseline before oral tofacitinib. The source material was CD4+ T cells sorted from blood, sampled at week 0. The receptors were sampled from a human donor with alopecia areata.

The chain employs TRBV29-1 and TRBJ2-7; D may be TRBD2 (5 bases). CDR1 and CDR2 from the germline V gene are SQVTM and ANQGSEA. The V end lost 5 bases, the J end lost 2 bases, and 10 bases lay between the germline ends. The CDR3 runs to 12 residues. The CDR3 spells CSVRTETYEQYF. DNA of the CDR3: TGCAGCGTTCGGACTGAAACCTACGAGCAGTACTTC.

This clone appeared a few times. The rearrangement links TRBV29-1 to TRBJ2-3, with TRBD2 matching 15 bases. Looked up from germline, CDR1 is SQVTM and CDR2 is ANQGSEA. Trimming took 5 bases from V and 4 from J; bases not matched to a gene: 7. The CDR3 is 16 amino acids. CDR3 in amino acids: CSVRRGLAGGADTQYF. As DNA, the CDR3 is TGCAGCGTTCGGCGCGGACTAGCGGGGGGGGCAGATACGCAGTATTTT.

This clone has only a few counts. The chain joins TRBV4-3 to TRBJ2-7, with D tentatively TRBD1 or TRBD2 (6 bases each). This CDR3 spans 15 amino acids. Germline values: CDR1 LGHNA, CDR2 YSLEER. Trimming pared 0 bases from V and 3 bases from J, leaving 12 bases between. In nucleotides, the CDR3 is TGCGCCAGCAGCCAAGAACGGGGGCAATTCTACGAGCAGTACTTC. Encoded protein: CASSQERGQFYEQYF.

The chain combines TRBV5-1 with TRBJ1-2, with a weak D call TRBD1 (6 bases). Germline assignment: CDR1 SGHRS and CDR2 YFSETQ. This CDR3 contains 15 residues. Between the trimmed V and J ends, which lost 4 bases and 9 bases, there was a span of 22 bases. CDR3 protein: CASSLGNRVSLSYTF. The CDR3 nucleotides read TGCGCCAGCAGCCTCGGCAACAGGGTCTCCCTCAGCTACACCTTC.

The chain joins TRBV19 to TRBJ2-7, with D uncertain. Trimming stripped 5 bases from V and 8 bases from J, with 13 bases between. CDR1 is LNHDA, CDR2 SQIVND, per germline (reference sequence). CDR3 length: 12 amino acids. The CDR3 nucleotides are TGTGCCAGTAGTCCTCTGGATGGCCAGCAGTACTTC. Amino acid sequence: CASSPLDGQQYF.

The rearrangement joins TRBV28 to TRBJ1-2; 9 bases fit TRBD1. V was clipped by 5 bases and J by 6 bases; unmatched bases: 4. CDR1 and CDR2 from the germline V gene are MDHEN and SYDVKM. The CDR3 runs to 13 residues. The DNA of the CDR3 is TGTGCCAGCAGTGGGACAGGGAGAGATGGCTACACCTTC. This codes for CASSGTGRDGYTF.

The J gene is TRBJ1-2, the V gene TRBV5-1; no clear D. The CDR3 totals 16 residues. Germline V gene lookup returns CDR1 SGHRS and CDR2 YFSETQ. Trimming removed 4 bases from V and 2 bases from J, with 18 bases in between. CDR3 coding DNA: TGCGCCAGCAGCCCCTGGGGTGGAGAATCGAACTATGGCTACACCTTC. Encoded protein: CASSPWGGESNYGYTF. Filled out from reference TRBV5-1 and TRBJ1-2, the complete variable domain reads KAGVTQTPRYLIKTRGQQVTLSCSPISGHRSVSWYQQTPGQGLQFLFEYFSETQRNKGNFPGRFSGRQFSNSRSEMNVSTLELGDSALYLCASSPWGGESNYGYTFGSGTRLTVV.

The chain employs TRBV30 and TRBJ2-1; D possibly corresponds to TRBD1 (6 bases). The CDR3 is made up of 13 amino acids. V was cut by 5 bases and J by 5 bases, with 13 bases left in between. Germline V gene lookup returns CDR1 GTSNPN and CDR2 SVGIG (reference sequence). CDR3 in DNA: TGTGCCTGGCAAAGACAGGAGAACAATGAGCAGTTCTTC. This gives the protein CAWQRQENNEQFF. The full variable domain, in which reference TRBV30 and TRBJ2-1 provide the parts outside the CDR3, is SQTIHQWPATLVQPVGSPLSLECTVEGTSNPNLYWYRQAAGRGLQLLFYSVGIGQISSEVPQNLSASRPQDRQFILSSKKLLLSDSGFYLCAWQRQENNEQFFGPGTRLTVL.

This chain joins TRBV29-1 and TRBJ2-5; D gene uncertain. V lost 4 bases to trimming and J lost 3 bases, with 6 bases between them. Per germline, CDR1 SQVTM and CDR2 ANQGSEA. The CDR3 length is 11 residues. The CDR3 region is CSVVMKETQYF. The CDR3 coding sequence is TGCAGCGTTGTGATGAAAGAGACCCAGTACTTC.

The rearrangement links TRBV30 to TRBJ1-3; D remains unclear. This CDR3 has 11 residues. Germline V lookup: CDR1 GTSNPN, CDR2 SVGIG (reference sequence). Between the trimmed V and J ends, which lost 3 bases and 6 bases, there was a span of 6 bases. CDR3 nucleotide sequence: TGTGCCTGGAGGAGGGAAAACACCATATATTTT. This gives the protein CAWRRENTIYF.

This clone was found a few times. The V gene is TRBV4-3, the J gene TRBJ2-7; the D gene is possibly TRBD2 (5 bases). CDR1 is LGHNA and CDR2 is YSLEER in the germline V gene. CDR3 length: 13 residues. Trimming pared 0 bases from V and 6 bases from J, leaving 9 bases between. This CDR3 reads CASSQDVSGEQYF. Written as DNA, the CDR3 is TGCGCCAGCAGCCAAGATGTCAGCGGCGAGCAGTACTTC.

The V and J genes are TRBV30 and TRBJ1-1; D not resolved. The CDR3 contains 12 residues. The V gene lost 3 bases and the J gene lost 4 bases, with 9 bases spanning the gap. From germline, CDR1 is GTSNPN and CDR2 SVGIG (reference sequence). The CDR3 coding sequence is TGTGCCTGGAGACCCAGGCTCACTGAAGCTTTCTTT. Its translation: CAWRPRLTEAFF.

The table lists this clone with a few counts. This chain connects TRBV30 to TRBJ2-7, with D tentatively TRBD1 (5 bases). Trimming took off 2 bases at V and 0 bases at J, with 11 bases between the two ends. The CDR3 has 14 amino acids. CDR1 is GTSNPN, CDR2 SVGIG, per germline (reference sequence). CDR3 region: CAWSFTGFSYEQYF. CDR3 DNA: TGTGCCTGGAGTTTCACAGGATTCTCCTACGAGCAGTACTTC.

The chain couples TRBV5-6 to TRBJ2-7; D gene uncertain. V shed 1 base and J shed 4 bases, with 6 bases lying between them. The CDR3 has 12 residues. The germline V gene encodes CDR1 SGHDT and CDR2 YYEEEE. The CDR3 loop is CASSLLRYEQYF. The CDR3 DNA follows: TGTGCCAGCAGCTTGTTGAGATACGAGCAGTACTTC. Full variable domain (rest looked up from reference TRBV5-6 and TRBJ2-7): DAGVTQSPTHLIKTRGQQVTLRCSPKSGHDTVSWYQQALGQGPQFIFQYYEEEERQRGNFPDRFSGHQFPNYSSELNVNALLLGDSALYLCASSLLRYEQYFGPGTRLTVT.

The chain links TRBV10-3 to TRBJ1-5; no reliable D call. The CDR3 contains 14 residues. The V end was cut by 2 bases, the J end by 6 bases, with 11 bases between. Looked up from germline, CDR1 is ENHRY and CDR2 is SYGVKD. CDR3 DNA: TGTGCCATCAGTGAGGGAGGTGGAAGTCAGCCCCAGCATTTT. Encoded protein: CAISEGGGSQPQHF.

This sequence joins TRBV4-2 and TRBJ2-2; 12 bases agree with TRBD2. V shed 6 bases, J shed 3 bases, and the junction held 14 bases outside the gene matches. The CDR3 runs 19 residues. CDR1 and CDR2 (germline): LGHNA, YNFKEQ. In nucleotides, the CDR3 is TGTGCCAGCAGGCCTAGAGGACTAGCGGGGAACCATTACACCGGGGAGCTGTTTTTT. Its translation is CASRPRGLAGNHYTGELFF.

This clone has just a few counts. The rearrangement joins TRBV30 to TRBJ1-2; D gene ambiguous. The ends were cut back, 2 bases at V and 7 bases at J, with 8 bases in the middle. Germline CDR1 and CDR2: GTSNPN and SVGIG (reference sequence). CDR3 length equals 11 residues. CDR3 sequence reads: CAWSWVFGYTF. CDR3 DNA sequence: TGTGCCTGGAGTTGGGTTTTTGGCTACACCTTC.

This chain joins TRBV2 and TRBJ2-3; D is unresolved. V was cut by 6 bases and J by 0 bases, with 10 bases left in between. In germline, CDR1 is SNHLY, CDR2 FYNNEI. CDR3 length: 14 residues. In nucleotides, the CDR3 is TGTGCCAGCAGCGCCGTCGGCAGCACAGATACGCAGTATTTT. This sequence encodes CASSAVGSTDTQYF.

This clone was observed a few times. The J gene is TRBJ2-5, the V gene TRBV30, with TRBD1 as a possible D gene (7 bases). CDR1 is GTSNPN and CDR2 is SVGIG in the germline V gene (reference sequence). The CDR3 loop spans 15 amino acids. V shed 1 base and J shed 6 bases, with 18 bases lying between them. The CDR3 nucleotides read TGTGCCTGGAGTGGACAGGGAGGAGTTTCTCAGACCCAGTACTTC. Residues: CAWSGQGGVSQTQYF.

The J gene is TRBJ1-2, the V gene TRBV29-1; 7 bases match TRBD1. With 5 bases clipped from V and 4 bases from J, the junction kept 13 bases outside the gene matches. The CDR3 is made up of 15 amino acids. The germline CDR1 and CDR2 sequences are SQVTM and ANQGSEA. The CDR3 loop is CSVSGLRDSFYGYTF. The CDR3 region has the DNA TGCAGCGTTTCCGGGCTCCGGGACAGTTTCTATGGCTACACCTTC.

This CDR3 reads CASSPRISGGSYEQYF. In DNA, the CDR3 is TGTGCCAGCAGTCCTCGGATTAGCGGGGGGTCCTACGAGCAGTACTTC. This chain joins TRBV25-1 and TRBJ2-7, with TRBD2 matching over 10 bases. CDR3 size: 16 residues. Germline V CDR1 and CDR2: MGHDK, SYGVNS. The junction had 8 bases not matched to a gene; V was cut back by 5 bases and J by 1 base.

On this clone itself: The sample has other DNA sequences that encode this CDR3 too. The chain links TRBV29-1 to TRBJ1-1, with 10 nucleotides matching TRBD1. The CDR3 length is 13 residues. Germline loops: CDR1 SQVTM, CDR2 ANQGSEA. J lost 0 bases, V lost 6 bases, and 1 base had no gene match. The CDR3 DNA reads TGCAGCGTGGACAGGGGGATGAACACTGAAGCTTTCTTT. It yields the protein CSVDRGMNTEAFF. Filled out from reference TRBV29-1 and TRBJ1-1, the complete variable domain reads SAVISQKPSRDICQRGTSLTIQCQVDSQVTMMFWYRQQPGQSLTLIATANQGSEATYESGFVIDKFPISRPNLTFSTLTVSNMSPEDSSIYLCSVDRGMNTEAFFGQGTRLTVV.

This rearrangement joins TRBV6-6 to TRBJ1-1; TRBD1 matches 7 bases. CDR3 size: 15 residues. CDR1 and CDR2 (germline): MNHNY, SVGAGI (reference sequence). V gave up 2 bases and J gave up 1 base; unmatched junction bases: 4. This CDR3 is CASSYPTGQNTEAFF. The CDR3 DNA reads as TGTGCCAGCAGTTACCCGACAGGGCAGAACACTGAAGCTTTCTTT.

V and J are TRBV7-2 and TRBJ1-2, with 10 bases lining up with TRBD1. Germline V CDR1 and CDR2: SGHTA, FQGNSA. The CDR3 is 15 residues long. V shed 4 bases and J 4 bases; nucleotides not matched to a gene: 6. The CDR3 region has the DNA TGTGCCAGCAGCTCGGCCGGGACAGGGGTCTATGGCTACACCTTC. This translates into CASSSAGTGVYGYTF.

This clone was detected once. V and J are TRBV9 and TRBJ2-1, with 12 nucleotides matching TRBD2. The CDR3 spans 18 residues. V lost 0 bases to trimming and J lost 4 bases; unmatched junction nucleotides: 8. Looked up from germline, CDR1 is SGDLS and CDR2 is YYNGEE. CDR3 DNA sequence: TGTGCCAGCAGCGTAGTCCCCAGGCTAGCGGGGGGGTACAATGAGCAGTTCTTC. Encoded protein: CASSVVPRLAGGYNEQFF.

The chain combines TRBV9 with TRBJ1-1, with D possibly being TRBD1 (5 bases). V lost 0 bases and J lost 1, with 7 bases in between. The CDR3 covers 14 residues. From germline, CDR1 is SGDLS and CDR2 YYNGEE. The CDR3 DNA follows: TGTGCCAGCAGCGTAGCAGGGCAGAACACTGAAGCTTTCTTT. As protein: CASSVAGQNTEAFF.

Only a few counts were recorded for this clone. The rearrangement uses TRBV6-8 and TRBJ2-7; maybe TRBD2 (5 bases). CDR1 and CDR2 from the germline V gene are MNHGY and SAAAGT. Trimming removed 2 bases at V and 7 bases at J, with 12 bases between. The CDR3 contains 13 residues. The CDR3 bases are TGTGCCAGCAGTTACCGCGGACCGGGAGAGCAGTACTTC. It specifies CASSYRGPGEQYF.

The V call is TRBV30, the J call TRBJ1-6; tentative D call: TRBD1 (5 bases). V was shortened by 0 bases and J by 12 bases, with 21 bases between the two germline ends. CDR1 is GTSNPN and CDR2 is SVGIG in the germline V gene (reference sequence). The CDR3 runs to 16 residues. DNA of the CDR3: TGTGCCTGGAGTGTAAGCCAGGGCGGGGGGTGGAGACCCCTCCACTTT. Protein: CAWSVSQGGGWRPLHF.